This section outlines one T cell receptor (beta chain) sequence together with its context. The data were obtained in a study of blood T cell repertoires in COVID-19. Looking at the study overall: The study drew acute and convalescent COVID-19 samples from the United States, Italy and Spain. Sample material is recorded as cDNA or gDNA derived from T cells, B-cell-depleted T cells, or PBMCs.

The Seattle patients joined while their infection was active and were tracked longitudinally afterward. Authors' methods: Counts of nucleated cells, estimated from reference gene primer amplification, were obtained. Repertoires were generated with immunoSEQ multiplex PCR, while TCRdb's copy carries only in-frame clones and drops some. The V and J calls and clone size were taken over from that table, and D and trimming were inferred from the DNA. This table holds 250,000 to 300,000 clones, 70% to 90% found once. The V gene's germline CDR1 is SQVTM and CDR2 ANQGSEA. Trimming took 8 bases from V and 6 from J; bases not matched to a gene: 4. The CDR3 runs 12 residues.

What was sequenced was peripheral blood. This sequence joins TRBV29-1 and TRBJ1-2; TRBD1 agrees at 12 bases. The TCR comes from a woman younger than 45 with COVID-19, enrolled during active disease. As DNA, the CDR3 is TGCAGCTTAGGGACAGGGGGCGATGGCTACACCTTC. Protein sequence: CSLGTGGDGYTF. Full variable domain (rest looked up from reference TRBV29-1 and TRBJ1-2): SAVISQKPSRDICQRGTSLTIQCQVDSQVTMMFWYRQQPGQSLTLIATANQGSEATYESGFVIDKFPISRPNLTFSTLTVSNMSPEDSSIYLCSLGTGGDGYTFGSGTRLTVV.